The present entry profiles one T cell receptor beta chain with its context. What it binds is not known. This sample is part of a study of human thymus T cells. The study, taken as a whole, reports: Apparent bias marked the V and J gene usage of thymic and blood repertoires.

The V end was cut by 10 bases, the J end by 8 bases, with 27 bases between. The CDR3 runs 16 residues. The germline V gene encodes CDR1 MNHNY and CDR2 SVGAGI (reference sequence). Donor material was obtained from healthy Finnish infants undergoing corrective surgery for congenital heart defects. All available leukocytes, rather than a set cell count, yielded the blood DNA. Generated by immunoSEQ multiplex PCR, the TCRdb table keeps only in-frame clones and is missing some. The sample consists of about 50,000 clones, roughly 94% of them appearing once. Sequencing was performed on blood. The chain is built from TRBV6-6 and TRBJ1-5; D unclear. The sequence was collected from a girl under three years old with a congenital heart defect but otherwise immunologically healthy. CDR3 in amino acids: CATHPKFIGGLKPQHF. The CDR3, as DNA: TGTGCCACGCACCCGAAATTCATCGGTGGGTTGAAGCCCCAGCATTTT.